These 2 T cell receptor beta chains were sequenced from one sample in a study of T cell repertoires in cytomegalovirus infection. For these receptors, no antigen is known. One entry per CDR3 protein, called by TCRdb with MiXCR from the reads. The sample lists around 430,000 distinct CDR3 sequences, roughly 46% occurring once. The specimen was cultured PBMCs, collected from culture after CMV antigen stimulation. Every receptor here comes from a human donor in good health (CMV status not recorded). Some clones in this sample may be carry-over from other donors' samples.

This clonotype was detected only a few times. The V and J genes are TRBV7-2 and TRBJ1-2; D might be TRBD1 (6 bases). CDR3 size: 13 residues. Germline assignment: CDR1 SGHTA and CDR2 FQGNSA. V was clipped by 5 bases and J by 7 bases, with 14 bases between them. CDR3 DNA: TGTGCCAGCAGCCTAGGGGGGTTTCGTGGCTACACCTTC. It specifies CASSLGGFRGYTF.

The chain has TRBV10-3 and TRBJ1-4; D is uncertain. Germline loops: CDR1 ENHRY, CDR2 SYGVKD. This CDR3 region has 13 residues. V lost 2 bases and J lost 8, with 9 bases in between. The CDR3 bases are TGTGCCATCAGTGAGATCCTGGGAGAAAAACTGTTTTTT. It encodes CAISEILGEKLFF.